A single T cell receptor beta chain is shown here with its context. The sample belongs to a study of blood T cell repertoires in COVID-19. Study-wide context: Both acute and convalescent COVID-19 samples were obtained from the United States, Italy and Spain. T cells, B-cell-depleted T cells, or PBMCs provided the cDNA or gDNA that served as material.

Under the authors' procedure: Amplifying reference gene primers gave estimates of nucleated cell counts. Measured with immunoSEQ multiplex PCR; TCRdb has only the in-frame clones, and not every one. That table gives V, J and clone size, and the DNA gave D and trimming. The sample records about 200,000 clones, 70% to 85% being singletons. V gave up 2 bases and J gave up 7 bases, with 9 bases separating them. The germline gives CDR1 MNHEY, CDR2 SVGAGI. The CDR3 is 13 residues long. The sample comprised peripheral blood. This chain uses TRBV6-5 with TRBJ2-1; D remains ambiguous. The origin of this receptor is a human donor with acute or convalescent COVID-19. The donor label of this sample is uncertain. CDR3 sequence (DNA): TGTGCCAGCAGTTACGGCCAGAAAAATGAGCAGTTCTTC. This translates into CASSYGQKNEQFF.